A single sample is the source of the 22 T cell receptor beta chains below, sequenced in a study of blood T cells in healthy people across ages (dated by TCRdb to about 2015). Receptor amplification or capture employed 5' RACE. TCRdb names Illumina HiSeq 2500 as the instrument used. A second PCR of roughly 7 to 12 cycles was run with a J-beta primer mix and a sample-barcoded 5' primer. The raw public data were reprocessed by TCRdb itself: fastp quality trimming at Q25, MiXCR clonotype calling, in-frame beta chains only. All rows with the same CDR3 protein become a single entry with the most common DNA and genes. The sample table records about 1.1 million distinct CDR3 sequences; approximately 38% of these occur just once. Roughly 14% of the sample goes to the ten largest clones. The specimen was blood. All receptors come from a man aged 18 to 29 in good health.

V is TRBV20-1 and J is TRBJ2-5; tentative D call: TRBD2 (6 bases). The J call may be mistaken, given a closer DNA end match to TRBJ2-7. The germline V gene encodes CDR1 DFQATT and CDR2 SNEGSKA (reference sequence). The CDR3 extends over 17 amino acids. This CDR3 is CSARTEPLTRGTYEQYF. CDR3 coding DNA: TGCAGTGCTAGAACGGAGCCTCTGACTAGGGGAACCTACGAGCAGTACTTC.

This chain links TRBV9 with TRBJ2-1, with 7 bases matching TRBD1. The germline gives CDR1 SGDLS, CDR2 YYNGEE. CDR3 length: 15 residues. With V trimmed by 0 bases and J by 9 bases, 9 bases remained unmatched. The CDR3 region is CASSVELRGIVEQFF. The CDR3 coding sequence is TGTGCCAGCAGCGTAGAACTCAGGGGGATAGTTGAGCAGTTCTTC.

This clonotype was seen a handful of times. The chain has TRBV20-1 and TRBJ2-5, with TRBD1 matching over 8 bases. CDR1 is DFQATT, CDR2 SNEGSKA, per germline (reference sequence). The V and J ends lost 0 bases and 11 bases, in that order; junction bases with no gene match: 14. CDR3 length: 15 residues. The CDR3, as DNA: TGCAGTGCTAGAGATCCGACAGGGGTAGCCGATGAGCAGTACTTC. Translated: CSARDPTGVADEQYF.

The J gene is TRBJ1-2, the V gene TRBV4-3; D is unresolved. Trimming took 1 base from V and 7 from J, leaving 13 bases between them. This CDR3 has 14 residues. The germline gives CDR1 LGHNA, CDR2 YSLEER. CDR3 protein: CASSQAADGSGYTF. CDR3 nucleotides: TGCGCCAGCAGCCAAGCGGCAGACGGCTCTGGCTACACCTTC.

This sequence joins TRBV3-1 and TRBJ2-2, with D unresolved. The CDR3 consists of 14 residues. The ends were cut back, 4 bases at V and 4 bases at J, with 10 bases in the middle. Per germline, CDR1 LGHDT and CDR2 YNNKEL (reference sequence). In nucleotides, the CDR3 is TGTGCCAGCAGCCGAGCGCGTGCCACCGGGGAGCTGTTTTTT. It encodes CASSRARATGELFF.

This chain links TRBV7-9 with TRBJ2-5, with D possibly TRBD1 on 5 matching bases. From germline, CDR1 is SEHNR and CDR2 FQNEAQ (reference sequence). V was shortened by 3 bases and J by 1 base, with 9 bases between the two germline ends. The CDR3 sequence is 14 residues long. DNA of the CDR3: TGTGCCAGCAGCTTCACCAGGGCCCAAGAGACCCAGTACTTC. Translation gives CASSFTRAQETQYF.

The rearrangement joins TRBV18 to TRBJ1-2; D is ambiguous. This CDR3 has 15 residues. Germline CDR1 reads KGHSH; CDR2 reads LQKENI. Deletions cut 4 bases from V and 7 bases from J, with 19 bases between. CDR3 in amino acids: CASSRPDMDMGGYTF. In DNA form, the CDR3 reads TGTGCCAGCTCACGCCCTGACATGGATATGGGTGGCTACACCTTC.

This clonotype was seen a handful of times. The chain couples TRBV12-3 or TRBV12-4 to TRBJ2-7; D is ambiguous. This CDR3 is 12 amino acids long. V lost 5 bases, J lost 7 bases, and 12 bases lay in between. The CDR3 region has the DNA TGTGCCAGCAGTCTCCCCTACAATGAGCAGTACTTC. This sequence encodes CASSLPYNEQYF.

There are a few counts of this clonotype. The chain employs TRBV28 and TRBJ2-5; D is perhaps TRBD2 (5 bases). This CDR3 has 17 residues. V was cut by 2 bases and J by 4 bases, with 20 bases left in between. Looked up from germline, CDR1 is MDHEN and CDR2 is SYDVKM. The chain's CDR3 is CASSLMRTVPAGETQYF. The DNA of the CDR3 is TGTGCCAGCAGTTTAATGAGGACTGTTCCGGCGGGAGAGACCCAGTACTTC.

This clonotype was seen more than once but under ten times. The chain links TRBV9 to TRBJ2-5; 8 nucleotides align to TRBD1. Trimming at V came to 3 bases and at J to 1 base, leaving 2 bases not matched to a gene. The CDR3 spans 14 residues. Germline V lookup: CDR1 SGDLS, CDR2 YYNGEE. CDR3 residues: CASSETGGQETQYF. DNA for the CDR3: TGTGCCAGCAGCGAAACAGGGGGCCAAGAGACCCAGTACTTC.

This clonotype occurred a few times. This sequence joins TRBV12-3 or TRBV12-4 and TRBJ1-2; 8 positions agree with TRBD1. This CDR3 has 15 residues. Trimming took 7 bases from V and 0 from J; bases not matched to a gene: 7. CDR3 bases: TGTGCCAGCACCCGGACAGGGAACTCTAACTATGGCTACACCTTC. This encodes CASTRTGNSNYGYTF.

Notes on this clonotype: This may be a read error: a much more frequent sequence differs by one nucleotide. This rearrangement joins TRBV5-1 to TRBJ2-3; unclear D gene. Trimming took 4 bases from V and 1 from J, leaving 13 bases between them. The CDR3 is made up of 15 amino acids. Germline V lookup: CDR1 SGHRS, CDR2 YFSETQ. CDR3 coding DNA: TGCGCCAGCAGCATGGAAGAGTTCGGCACAGATACGCAGTATTTT. Its translation: CASSMEEFGTDTQYF.

Note on this clonotype: Mismatch with germline at one junction end may stem from a read error. The genes are TRBV7-8 and TRBJ2-3; D is unresolved. The CDR3 loop spans 16 amino acids. CDR1 and CDR2 (germline): SGHVS, FQNEAQ. CDR3: CASSLSLTTSTDMQYF. Here the CDR3 DNA reads TGTGCCAGCAGCTTGAGCTTGACGACAAGCACAGATATGCAGTATTTT.

This chain uses TRBV2 with TRBJ2-1, with 7 bases lining up with TRBD2. This CDR3 has 15 amino acids. V was clipped by 1 base and J by 8 bases; unmatched bases: 8. The germline V gene encodes CDR1 SNHLY and CDR2 FYNNEI. The CDR3 DNA is TGTGCCAGCAGTGAAGGGGGCCAGGGAGGGGATGAGCAGTTCTTC. This translates into CASSEGGQGGDEQFF.

CDR3 region: CSVEETRGQGVRNQPQHF. The CDR3, as DNA: TGCAGCGTTGAAGAAACCCGGGGACAAGGAGTACGCAATCAGCCCCAGCATTTT. The V call is TRBV29-1, the J call TRBJ1-5; a weak D match, TRBD1 (6 bases). The V end lost 0 bases, the J end lost 2 bases, and 20 bases lay between the germline ends. Germline V CDR1 and CDR2: SQVTM, ANQGSEA. The CDR3 loop spans 18 amino acids.

This clonotype was detected a few times. The V and J genes are TRBV12-5 and TRBJ2-1; D is unresolved. The V gene's germline CDR1 is LGHNT and CDR2 FRNRAP. Trimming removed 0 bases at V and 9 bases at J, with 9 bases between. This CDR3 region has 13 residues. The CDR3 sequence is CASGLVRIIEQFF. The CDR3, as DNA: TGTGCTAGTGGTTTGGTGCGGATCATTGAGCAGTTCTTC.

This clonotype came up a few times. The chain employs TRBV11-2 and TRBJ2-3, with 7 bases identical to TRBD1. Trimming at V came to 1 base and at J to 2 bases, leaving 6 bases not matched to a gene. This CDR3 spans 16 amino acids. Germline lookup yields CDR1 SGHAT and CDR2 FQNNGV. For the CDR3, the DNA is TGTGCCAGCAGCTTAGGACAGGGTGGGACCACAGATACGCAGTATTTT. This sequence encodes CASSLGQGGTTDTQYF.

This clonotype was found a few times. The V gene is TRBV9, the J gene TRBJ1-2; weak D call: TRBD1 (5 bases). This CDR3 has 14 amino acids. Trimming stripped 0 bases from V and 2 bases from J, with 8 bases between. Germline CDR1 reads SGDLS; CDR2 reads YYNGEE. CDR3 bases: TGTGCCAGCAGCGTAGGAGCAGGGAACTATGGCTACACCTTC. This gives the protein CASSVGAGNYGYTF. The variable domain in full, completed from reference TRBV9 and TRBJ1-2, reads DSGVTQTPKHLITATGQRVTLRCSPRSGDLSVYWYQQSLDQGLQFLIQYYNGEERAKGNILERFSAQQFPDLHSELNLSSLELGDSALYFCASSVGAGNYGYTFGSGTRLTVV.

V gene TRBV6-6 combines with J gene TRBJ1-1; tentatively, D is TRBD1 (5 bases). Germline V CDR1 and CDR2: MNHNY, SVGAGI (reference sequence). CDR3 size: 14 residues. The germline V and J ends were trimmed by 4 bases and 3 bases, with 12 bases remaining between them. The CDR3 region is CASSFGGRDTEAFF. The CDR3 DNA follows: TGTGCCAGCAGTTTTGGGGGACGGGACACTGAAGCTTTCTTT.

This clonotype was found a few times. The rearrangement links TRBV2 to TRBJ1-1; D perhaps matches TRBD1 (6 bases). V lost 5 bases and J lost 0, with 13 bases in between. The CDR3 totals 15 residues. Germline V CDR1 and CDR2: SNHLY, FYNNEI. The CDR3 region is CASSLGHLVNTEAFF. For the CDR3, the DNA is TGTGCCAGCAGTTTGGGACATCTTGTGAACACTGAAGCTTTCTTT.

This clonotype appeared a few times. The chain links TRBV6-5 to TRBJ2-3; D is possibly TRBD2 (7 bases). The germline V gene encodes CDR1 MNHEY and CDR2 SVGAGI. The CDR3 spans 19 residues. V was cut by 0 bases and J by 2 bases, with 21 bases left in between. In nucleotides, the CDR3 is TGTGCCAGCAGTTACTCGATAGTATGGGCGGGGGCCAACACAGATACGCAGTATTTT. It is translated as CASSYSIVWAGANTDTQYF.

The chain combines TRBV20-1 with TRBJ1-3, with 7 bases that match TRBD1. Germline CDR1 and CDR2: DFQATT and SNEGSKA (reference sequence). The CDR3 length is 15 residues. J was trimmed by 4 bases and V by 2 bases; bases with no gene match: 8. The CDR3 here is CSARPLQGNGNTIYF. The DNA for the CDR3 is TGCAGTGCTAGACCCCTACAGGGGAACGGAAACACCATATATTTT.